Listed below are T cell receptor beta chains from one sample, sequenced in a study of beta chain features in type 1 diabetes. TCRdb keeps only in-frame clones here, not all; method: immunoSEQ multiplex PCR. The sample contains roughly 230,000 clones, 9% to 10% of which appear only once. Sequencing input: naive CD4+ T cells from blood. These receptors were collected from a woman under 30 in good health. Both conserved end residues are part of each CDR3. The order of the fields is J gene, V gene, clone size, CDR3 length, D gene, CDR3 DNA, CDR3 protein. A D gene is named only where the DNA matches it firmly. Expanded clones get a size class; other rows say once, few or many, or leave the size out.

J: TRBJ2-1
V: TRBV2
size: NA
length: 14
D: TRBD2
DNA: TGTGCCTCACAGGAACGTCTAGCGGACAATGAGCAGTTCTTC
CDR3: CASQERLADNEQFF

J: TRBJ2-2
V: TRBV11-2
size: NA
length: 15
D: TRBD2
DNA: TGTGCCAGCAGCTTGACTAGCGGGGCCGCCGGGGAGCTGTTTTTT
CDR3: CASSLTSGAAGELFF

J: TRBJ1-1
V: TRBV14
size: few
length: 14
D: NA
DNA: TGTGCCAGCAGCCAAGTAAGGGGAAGCACTGAAGCTTTCTTT
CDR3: CASSQVRGSTEAFF

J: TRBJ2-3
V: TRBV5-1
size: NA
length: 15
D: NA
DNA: TGCGCCAGCTATACATATGAGGGAAGCACAGATACGCAGTATTTT
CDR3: CASYTYEGSTDTQYF

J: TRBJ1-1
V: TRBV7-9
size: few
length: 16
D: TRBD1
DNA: TGTGCCAGCCTTTTGACGACCGGGACAGCTAACACTGAAGCTTTCTTT
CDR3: CASLLTTGTANTEAFF

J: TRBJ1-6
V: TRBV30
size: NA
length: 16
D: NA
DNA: TGTGCCTGGAATCGTTTGGTCGGCAGGGGTAATTCACCCCTCCACTTT
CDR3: CAWNRLVGRGNSPLHF

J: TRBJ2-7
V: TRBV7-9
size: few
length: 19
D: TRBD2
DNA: TGTGCCAGCAGCTTAGTGGCTGGGACTAGCGGGGGAAGAACCTACGAGCAGTACTTC
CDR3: CASSLVAGTSGGRTYEQYF

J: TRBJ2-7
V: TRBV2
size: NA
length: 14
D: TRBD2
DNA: TGTGCCAGCGGCCAACTAGCGGGAGTTTCCGAGCAGTACTTC
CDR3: CASGQLAGVSEQYF

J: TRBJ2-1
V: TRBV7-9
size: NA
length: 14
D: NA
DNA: TGTGCCAGCAGCTTGAGGGCGAAGAACAATGAGCAGTTCTTC
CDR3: CASSLRAKNNEQFF

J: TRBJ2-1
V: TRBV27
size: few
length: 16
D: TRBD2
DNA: TGTGCCAGCAGTTTGCGGCTAGCGGGAGGATACAATGAGCAGTTCTTC
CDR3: CASSLRLAGGYNEQFF

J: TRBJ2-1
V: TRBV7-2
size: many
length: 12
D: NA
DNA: TGTGCCAGCAGCTTAGTGTCGAATGAGCAGTTCTTC
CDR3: CASSLVSNEQFF

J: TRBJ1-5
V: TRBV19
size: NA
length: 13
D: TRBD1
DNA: TGTGCCAGTAGGGGACAGTCCAATCAGCCCCAGCATTTT
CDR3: CASRGQSNQPQHF

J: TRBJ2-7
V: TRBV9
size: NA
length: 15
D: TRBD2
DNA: TGTGCCAGCAGCGCCTCTAGCGGGAACCCCTACGAGCAGTACTTC
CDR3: CASSASSGNPYEQYF

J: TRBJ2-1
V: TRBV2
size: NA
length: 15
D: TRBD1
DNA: TGTGCCAGCAGACCCGACAGGGGCTCCTACAATGAGCAGTTCTTC
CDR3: CASRPDRGSYNEQFF

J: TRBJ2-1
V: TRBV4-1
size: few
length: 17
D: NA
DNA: TGCGCCAGCAGCCAAGACCCCCCAGGAAGCTCCTACAATGAGCAGTTCTTC
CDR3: CASSQDPPGSSYNEQFF

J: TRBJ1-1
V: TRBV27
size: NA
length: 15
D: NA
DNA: TGTGCCAGCAGTTTATCGGCGAGAGGGGGAGTGAAGGCTTTCTTT
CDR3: CASSLSARGGVKAFF

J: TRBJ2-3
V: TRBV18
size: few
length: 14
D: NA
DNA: TGTGCCAGCTCATTTCTAGCGAACACAGATACGCAGTATTTT
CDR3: CASSFLANTDTQYF

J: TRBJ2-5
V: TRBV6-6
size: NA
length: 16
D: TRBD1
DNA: TGTGCCAGCAGTTACTCCCCCAGGGGGCCCCAAGAGACCCAGTACTTC
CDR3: CASSYSPRGPQETQYF

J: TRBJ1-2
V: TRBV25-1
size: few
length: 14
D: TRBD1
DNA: TGTGCCAGCAGGTCCTTCGGACAGGGCCGTGGCTACACCTTC
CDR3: CASRSFGQGRGYTF

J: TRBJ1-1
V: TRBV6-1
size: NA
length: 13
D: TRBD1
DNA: TGTGCCAGCAGTGAACAGGGGGCCACTGAAGCTTTCTTT
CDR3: CASSEQGATEAFF

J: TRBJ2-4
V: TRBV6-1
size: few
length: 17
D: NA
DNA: TGTGCCAGCAGTGACCGTGATGGAGGGAGGGCCAAAAACATTCAGTACTTC
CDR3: CASSDRDGGRAKNIQYF

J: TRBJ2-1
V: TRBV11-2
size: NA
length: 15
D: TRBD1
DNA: TGTGCCAGCAGCTTAATCGGGACAGGGTCAAATGAGCAGTTCTTC
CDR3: CASSLIGTGSNEQFF

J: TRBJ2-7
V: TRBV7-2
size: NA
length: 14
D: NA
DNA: TGTGCCAGCAGCTTAGTCATACAATCCCACGAGCAGTACTTC
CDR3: CASSLVIQSHEQYF